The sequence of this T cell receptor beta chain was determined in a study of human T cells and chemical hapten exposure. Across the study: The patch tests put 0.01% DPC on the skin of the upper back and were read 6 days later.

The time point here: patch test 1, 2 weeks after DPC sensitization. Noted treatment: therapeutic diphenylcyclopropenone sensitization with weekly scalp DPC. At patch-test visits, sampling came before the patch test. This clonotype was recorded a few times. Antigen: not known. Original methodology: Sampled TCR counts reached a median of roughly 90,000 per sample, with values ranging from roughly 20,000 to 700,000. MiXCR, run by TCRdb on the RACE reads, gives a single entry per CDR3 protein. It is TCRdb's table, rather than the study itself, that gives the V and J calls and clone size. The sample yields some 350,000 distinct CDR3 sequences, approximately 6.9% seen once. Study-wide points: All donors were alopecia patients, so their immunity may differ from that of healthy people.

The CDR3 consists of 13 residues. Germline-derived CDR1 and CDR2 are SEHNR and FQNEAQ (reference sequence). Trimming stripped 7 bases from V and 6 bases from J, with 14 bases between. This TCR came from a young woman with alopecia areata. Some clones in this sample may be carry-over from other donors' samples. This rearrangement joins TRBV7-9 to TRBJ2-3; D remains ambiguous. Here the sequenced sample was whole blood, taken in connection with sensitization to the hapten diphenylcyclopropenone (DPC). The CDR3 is CASIPPTSDTQYF. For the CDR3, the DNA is TGTGCCAGCATCCCCCCCACATCTGATACGCAGTATTTT.